The 20 T cell receptor beta chains reported below all come from one sample, sequenced in a study of regulatory dendritic cells for organ transplantation. Sequencing used immunoSEQ multiplex PCR; TCRdb keeps in-frame clones, though not all of them. The sample shows almost 30,000 clones, 75% to 80% of them seen only once. Sequencing input: memory CD4+ T cells from blood. Subset meaning: CD45RO+ memory T cells. The receptors shown here come from a human donor in good health.

The J gene is TRBJ2-1, the V gene TRBV11-2, with 7 bases that match TRBD2. This CDR3 is built from 14 residues. The germline V gene has CDR1 SGHAT and CDR2 FQNNGV. The trim removed 7 bases at V and 4 bases at J, leaving 7 bases unmatched. CDR3 loop: CASNPAGDYNEQFF. DNA of the CDR3: TGTGCCAGCAACCCGGCGGGGGATTACAATGAGCAGTTCTTC.

The chain has TRBV10-3 and TRBJ1-6; TRBD1 might be the D (5 bases). This CDR3 region has 15 residues. Germline loops: CDR1 ENHRY, CDR2 SYGVKD. With 5 bases removed from V and 10 bases from J, the gap between germline ends came to 18 bases. DNA of the CDR3: TGTGCCATCAGTTATCAGGGAGGGCTAGAGTCACCCCTCCACTTT. It is translated as CAISYQGGLESPLHF.

V gene TRBV5-1 combines with J gene TRBJ2-5; tentatively, D is TRBD2 (5 bases). V was pared by 0 bases and J by 1 base, with 10 bases between. The CDR3 runs to 15 residues. The germline V gene encodes CDR1 SGHRS and CDR2 YFSETQ. CDR3 sequence: CASSLGTSPQETQYF. The CDR3 DNA reads TGCGCCAGCAGCTTGGGAACTAGTCCCCAAGAGACCCAGTACTTC. Looking up the rest from reference TRBV5-1 and TRBJ2-5 gives the full variable domain: KAGVTQTPRYLIKTRGQQVTLSCSPISGHRSVSWYQQTPGQGLQFLFEYFSETQRNKGNFPGRFSGRQFSNSRSEMNVSTLELGDSALYLCASSLGTSPQETQYFGPGTRLLVL.

The chain uses TRBV6-4 and TRBJ2-3; TRBD2 matches 8 bases. Germline assignment: CDR1 MRHNA and CDR2 SNTAGT. V trimming: 4 bases; J trimming: 2 bases; junction bases outside the gene matches: 5. This CDR3 is built from 15 residues. In nucleotides, the CDR3 is TGTGCCAGCAGTGGGAACGGGGGGGCCACAGATACGCAGTATTTT. This translates into CASSGNGGATDTQYF.

The CDR3 nucleotides read TGTGCCAGCAGCTCCTACTCAGACAGGGGGATATCCTACGAGCAGTACTTC. Its protein product is CASSSYSDRGISYEQYF. The genes are TRBV5-6 and TRBJ2-7, with 9 bases lining up with TRBD1. CDR1 SGHDT and CDR2 YYEEEE come from the germline V gene. CDR3 length equals 17 residues. The ends lost 3 bases at V and 1 base at J; junction bases unmatched: 11. Combining the CDR3 with reference TRBV5-6 and TRBJ2-7 gives the whole variable domain DAGVTQSPTHLIKTRGQQVTLRCSPKSGHDTVSWYQQALGQGPQFIFQYYEEEERQRGNFPDRFSGHQFPNYSSELNVNALLLGDSALYLCASSSYSDRGISYEQYFGPGTRLTVT.

The chain links TRBV4-2 to TRBJ2-1, with 15 nucleotides matching TRBD2. J was trimmed by 4 bases and V by 0 bases; bases with no gene match: 4. The CDR3 totals 18 residues. Germline values: CDR1 LGHNA, CDR2 YNFKEQ. CDR3 amino acids: CASSQDVGLAGGYNEQFF. CDR3 coding DNA: TGTGCCAGCAGCCAAGATGTCGGACTAGCGGGAGGGTACAATGAGCAGTTCTTC.

This clone occurred once. This chain joins TRBV6-4 and TRBJ1-5, with D perhaps TRBD1 (6 bases). Germline-derived CDR1 and CDR2 are MRHNA and SNTAGT. The CDR3 length is 14 residues. V was trimmed by 6 bases and J by 1 base, leaving 10 bases between them. CDR3 residues: CASRQGQSNQPQHF. The CDR3 DNA reads as TGTGCCAGCAGACAAGGACAGAGCAATCAGCCCCAGCATTTT.

V is TRBV6-4 and J is TRBJ2-2, with TRBD2 matching 10 bases. The germline CDR1 and CDR2 sequences are MRHNA and SNTAGT. Unmatched junction bases numbered 2, after V lost 4 bases and J lost 0 bases. The length of the CDR3 is 16 residues. The CDR3 loop reads CASSGLAGANTGELFF. As DNA, the CDR3 is TGTGCCAGCAGTGGACTAGCGGGCGCGAACACCGGGGAGCTGTTTTTT.

The CDR3 DNA reads TGTGCCAGCAGTTCGCCCCGACTAGCGGGAGTTTTGAGGCAGTTCTTC. Protein: CASSSPRLAGVLRQFF. The V gene is TRBV28, the J gene TRBJ2-1; the match to TRBD2 covers 12 bases. This CDR3 is 16 amino acids long. V was clipped by 4 bases and J by 12 bases; unmatched bases: 13. Germline CDR1 MDHEN, CDR2 SYDVKM.

The chain's CDR3 is CASSRPGQGKNEQFF. The CDR3 DNA reads TGTGCCAGCAGCCGACCGGGACAGGGAAAGAATGAGCAGTTCTTC. The rearrangement uses TRBV7-2 and TRBJ2-1, with 9 bases that match TRBD1. Losses at the gene ends were 5 bases for V and 7 bases for J; bases not matched to a gene: 9. Germline CDR1 SGHTA, CDR2 FQGNSA. The CDR3 is made up of 15 amino acids.

This rearrangement joins TRBV6-6 to TRBJ2-1; 7 nucleotides agree with TRBD1. Germline-derived CDR1 and CDR2 are MNHNY and SVGAGI (reference sequence). With V trimmed by 5 bases and J by 0 bases, 4 bases remained unmatched. The CDR3 is 15 amino acids. CDR3 nucleotide sequence: TGTGCCAGCAGTCCACAGGGGAGCTCCTACAATGAGCAGTTCTTC. This translates into CASSPQGSSYNEQFF.

This clone was counted between two and nine times. The chain links TRBV10-1 to TRBJ2-7; the D gene is possibly TRBD1 (6 bases). Deletions cut 3 bases from V and 6 bases from J, with 12 bases between. This CDR3 is built from 13 residues. From germline, CDR1 is WNHNN and CDR2 SYGVQD (reference sequence). The CDR3 DNA follows: TGCGCCAGCAGTGACCGACAGGCCGGCGAGCAGTACTTC. It translates to CASSDRQAGEQYF.

The chain has TRBV7-3 and TRBJ1-4; 8 positions agree with TRBD1. Germline CDR1 reads SGHTA; CDR2 reads FQGTGA. The CDR3 is 16 residues long. J gave up 3 bases and V 5 bases, and 8 bases lay outside the gene matches. This CDR3 reads CASSTRRGQANEKLFF. The CDR3 coding sequence is TGTGCCAGCAGCACCCGCAGGGGGCAGGCTAATGAAAAACTGTTTTTT.

V usage is TRBV19 and J usage is TRBJ2-7; 12 bases align to TRBD2. The CDR3 is 16 amino acids. The V gene end was trimmed by 1 base and the J gene end by 0 bases; junction bases not matched to a gene: 1. Germline CDR1 LNHDA, CDR2 SQIVND (reference sequence). The CDR3 nucleotides are TGTGCCAGTAGTATAGGGACTAGCGGGGACTCCTACGAGCAGTACTTC. Translating gives CASSIGTSGDSYEQYF.

This chain uses TRBV10-3 with TRBJ1-2, with D possibly TRBD1 on 5 matching bases. This CDR3 has 16 residues. Trimming removed 0 bases at V and 8 bases at J, with 19 bases between. Looked up from germline, CDR1 is ENHRY and CDR2 is SYGVKD. The CDR3 loop reads CAISESRGGTGEGYTF. For the CDR3, the DNA is TGTGCCATCAGTGAGTCCCGGGGAGGGACTGGCGAGGGCTACACCTTC.

J is TRBJ2-5 and V is TRBV18; unclear D gene. V lost 5 bases and J lost 4, with 8 bases in between. The CDR3 sequence is 12 residues long. Germline CDR1 KGHSH, CDR2 LQKENI. CDR3 amino acids: CASSTSLETQYF. CDR3 DNA: TGTGCCAGCTCAACATCCCTAGAGACCCAGTACTTC.

The rearrangement uses TRBV7-8 and TRBJ2-5, with no clear D. Deletions cut 3 bases from V and 5 bases from J, with 4 bases between. Germline-derived CDR1 and CDR2 are SGHVS and FQNEAQ. The CDR3 sequence is 11 residues long. The CDR3 is CASSFGETQYF. The CDR3 nucleotides are TGTGCCAGCAGCTTTGGGGAGACCCAGTACTTC.

The chain combines TRBV7-2 with TRBJ2-1, with 11 positions matching TRBD2. Looked up from germline, CDR1 is SGHTA and CDR2 is FQGNSA. This CDR3 is 16 amino acids long. The trim removed 0 bases at V and 6 bases at J, leaving 4 bases unmatched. The CDR3 loop reads CASSLALTSGGNEQFF. The CDR3 region has the DNA TGTGCCAGCAGCTTAGCGCTCACTAGCGGGGGCAATGAGCAGTTCTTC.

This clone has a single count. This sequence joins TRBV18 and TRBJ2-1; D is perhaps TRBD2 (6 bases). Trimming removed 3 bases from V and 8 bases from J, with 17 bases in between. The CDR3 is made up of 15 amino acids. Germline CDR1 is KGHSH and CDR2 is LQKENI. The CDR3, as DNA: TGTGCCAGCTCACCCTTTGGATCCGGGAGCGATGAGCAGTTCTTC. Protein sequence: CASSPFGSGSDEQFF.

This clone was seen once. The chain is built from TRBV5-8 and TRBJ2-5; 7 positions match TRBD1. V lost 2 bases to trimming and J lost 5 bases; unmatched junction nucleotides: 3. Germline-derived CDR1 and CDR2 are SGHTS and YDEGEE. The CDR3 spans 13 residues. CDR3 DNA: TGTGCCAGCAGCTTCGGACAGGAGGAGACCCAGTACTTC. This encodes CASSFGQEETQYF.